What follows describes a single T cell receptor beta chain. The PCR had 60 Vbeta and 13 Jbeta primers. Libraries were prepared by immunoSEQ multiplex PCR; TCRdb keeps only in-frame clonotypes and omits some of them. The sample contains about 130,000 clones, roughly 70% of which appear only once. In germline, CDR1 is SGHRS, CDR2 YFSETQ. The CDR3 extends over 15 amino acids. The V end was cut by 2 bases, the J end by 4 bases, with 15 bases between. The source of the sample is a study of cytomegalovirus exposure and HLA in healthy donors. The chain recombines TRBV5-1 with TRBJ1-2; D gene unclear. This TCR was sampled from a man younger than 35 in good health and CMV-seropositive. Source material: PBMCs. The DNA of the CDR3 is TGCGCCAGCAGCTTTGGACTCATAAGCGCCTATGGCTACACCTTC. Translated, it gives CASSFGLISAYGYTF.